These 27 T cell receptor beta chains originate from one sample sequenced in a study of cytomegalovirus exposure and HLA in healthy donors. PCR involved 60 Vbeta and 13 Jbeta primers. Sequencing was performed with immunoSEQ multiplex PCR; in TCRdb, only in-frame clones are kept and a portion is missing. The table lists tens of thousands of clones, approximately 75% of them singletons, with 2.5% to 3.5% in the top ten. The sequenced sample was PBMCs. The receptors stem from a woman aged 40 to 50 in good health and CMV-seropositive.

The gene calls are TRBV19 and TRBJ1-2, with 10 bases lining up with TRBD1. The V segment lost 4 bases and the J segment 3 bases; nucleotides outside the gene matches: 5. The germline CDR1 and CDR2 sequences are LNHDA and SQIVND (reference sequence). CDR3 length: 15 amino acids. The CDR3: CASSTTTGGHYGYTF. Here the CDR3 DNA reads TGTGCCAGTAGTACCACGACAGGGGGCCACTATGGCTACACCTTC. Supplemented by reference TRBV19 and TRBJ1-2, the full variable domain reads DGGITQSPKYLFRKEGQNVTLSCEQNLNHDAMYWYRQDPGQGLRLIYYSQIVNDFQKGDIAEGYSVSREKKESFPLTVTSAQKNPTAFYLCASSTTTGGHYGYTFGSGTRLTVV.

As regards this clone: This CDR3 is also generated by other DNA sequences in the sample. The rearrangement links TRBV19 to TRBJ1-6; D remains unclear. CDR3 length: 14 amino acids. The V and J ends lost 4 bases and 12 bases respectively, with 16 bases between them. CDR1 and CDR2 (germline): LNHDA, SQIVND (reference sequence). The CDR3 DNA follows: TGTGCCAGTAGTAGGTCGTGGCCGCCAGAACCCCTCCACTTT. As protein: CASSRSWPPEPLHF.

This clone appeared a few times. The gene calls are TRBV5-8 and TRBJ1-1; possible D gene TRBD1, 5 bases. The germline V and J ends were trimmed by 3 bases and 11 bases, with 17 bases remaining between them. The germline V gene encodes CDR1 SGHTS and CDR2 YDEGEE. CDR3 size: 13 residues. CDR3 sequence: CASSSVGVRGAFF. CDR3 nucleotide sequence: TGTGCCAGCAGCTCCGTAGGGGTCCGTGGTGCTTTCTTT.

The genes are TRBV14 and TRBJ1-2; maybe TRBD1 (5 bases). This CDR3 is 15 amino acids long. Germline-derived CDR1 and CDR2 are SGHDN and FVKESK. The V end lost 3 bases, the J end lost 4 bases, and 15 bases lay between the germline ends. CDR3 region: CASSHPRGGFYGYTF. In nucleotides, the CDR3 is TGTGCCAGCAGCCATCCTAGGGGAGGGTTCTATGGCTACACCTTC.

CDR3 DNA: TGCGCCAGCAGTGAGTGGACTCAAGGTGAGCAGTTCTTC. Protein product: CASSEWTQGEQFF. The V and J genes are TRBV10-1 and TRBJ2-1; a weak D match, TRBD2 (5 bases). This CDR3 has 13 residues. Trimming stripped 1 base from V and 9 bases from J, with 10 bases between. Germline V gene sequence: CDR1 WNHNN, CDR2 SYGVQD (reference sequence).

V is TRBV11-2 and J is TRBJ1-4; unclear D gene. CDR1 is SGHAT, CDR2 FQNNGV, per germline. Trimming pared 4 bases from V and 2 bases from J, leaving 11 bases between. This CDR3 has 15 residues. CDR3: CASSYSETTNEKLFF. CDR3 DNA sequence: TGTGCCAGCAGCTACTCCGAAACCACTAATGAAAAACTGTTTTTT.

The chain recombines TRBV9 with TRBJ1-5, with D unresolved. The CDR3 is 14 residues long. V was cut by 3 bases and J by 4 bases, with 11 bases left in between. Germline CDR1 reads SGDLS; CDR2 reads YYNGEE. CDR3 DNA: TGTGCCAGCAGCGAGGACGGACTAAATCAGCCCCAGCATTTT. It encodes CASSEDGLNQPQHF. Drawing the rest from reference TRBV9 and TRBJ1-5, the complete variable domain is DSGVTQTPKHLITATGQRVTLRCSPRSGDLSVYWYQQSLDQGLQFLIQYYNGEERAKGNILERFSAQQFPDLHSELNLSSLELGDSALYFCASSEDGLNQPQHFGDGTRLSIL.

The J gene is TRBJ2-3, the V gene TRBV6-1; TRBD2 agrees at 9 bases. CDR1 and CDR2 from the germline V gene are MNHNS and SASEGT. V lost 0 bases to trimming and J lost 1 base; unmatched junction nucleotides: 2. The CDR3 covers 16 residues. CDR3 sequence (DNA): TGTGCCAGCAGTGAAGCGGGGACTAGCCGCACAGATACGCAGTATTTT. Residues: CASSEAGTSRTDTQYF.

The V gene is TRBV6-5, the J gene TRBJ1-1; the D gene is possibly TRBD1 (6 bases). Trimming pared 9 bases from V and 9 bases from J, leaving 20 bases between. This CDR3 comprises 13 residues. The germline V gene encodes CDR1 MNHEY and CDR2 SVGAGI. CDR3 amino acids: CASHRVESAQAFF. For the CDR3, the DNA is TGTGCCAGTCACAGGGTGGAGAGCGCTCAAGCTTTCTTT.

The V and J genes are TRBV6-6 and TRBJ1-2, with 8 bases that match TRBD1. With V trimmed by 5 bases and J by 2 bases, 7 bases remained unmatched. The V gene's germline CDR1 is MNHNY and CDR2 SVGAGI (reference sequence). The CDR3 is made up of 15 amino acids. CDR3 nucleotide sequence: TGTGCCAGCAGTCGGCGACAGGGGAAGAACTATGGCTACACCTTC. Translation: CASSRRQGKNYGYTF.

The CDR3 is CATRSSNGAYGYTF. The CDR3 coding sequence is TGTGCCACCCGTTCCTCAAATGGGGCCTATGGCTACACCTTC. This chain uses TRBV15 with TRBJ1-2; D may be TRBD1 (5 bases). Germline CDR1 reads LNHNV; CDR2 reads YYDKDF (reference sequence). The CDR3 consists of 14 residues. Trimming pared 8 bases from V and 4 bases from J, leaving 17 bases between.

This clone was recorded a few times. The chain is built from TRBV18 and TRBJ2-2; 7 bases agree with TRBD1. CDR1 KGHSH and CDR2 LQKENI come from the germline V gene. Germline trimming cut 3 bases from V and 4 bases from J; bases unmatched to any gene: 5. The CDR3 spans 15 residues. CDR3 sequence (DNA): TGTGCCAGCTCACCTGCGACAGGGAGCACCGGGGAGCTGTTTTTT. Translation gives CASSPATGSTGELFF.

V gene TRBV5-1 combines with J gene TRBJ1-1; the match to TRBD1 covers 9 bases. In germline, CDR1 is SGHRS, CDR2 YFSETQ. This CDR3 is 14 amino acids long. V trimming: 6 bases; J trimming: 4 bases; junction bases outside the gene matches: 7. CDR3 loop: CASNTGGAGTEAFF. The CDR3 DNA reads as TGCGCCAGCAACACAGGGGGCGCCGGCACTGAAGCTTTCTTT.

The J gene is TRBJ2-7, the V gene TRBV18; 9 bases agree with TRBD1. The CDR3 loop spans 15 amino acids. Germline V lookup: CDR1 KGHSH, CDR2 LQKENI. V lost 4 bases and J lost 0; bases outside the gene matches: 4. The DNA for the CDR3 is TGTGCCAGCTCACGAGGGACAGGGAGCTCCTACGAGCAGTACTTC. This encodes CASSRGTGSSYEQYF.

CDR3: CASQGAEAFF. The CDR3 DNA sequence: TGCGCCAGCCAGGGGGCTGAAGCTTTCTTT. V gene TRBV10-2 combines with J gene TRBJ1-1; TRBD1 matches 7 bases. From germline, CDR1 is WSHSY and CDR2 SAAADI. Unmatched junction bases numbered 0, after V lost 8 bases and J lost 6 bases. The CDR3 consists of 10 residues.

The V call is TRBV5-1, the J call TRBJ1-1; TRBD1 matches 7 bases. The J segment lost 1 base and the V segment lost 2 bases, leaving 5 bases of the junction unmatched. The germline CDR1 and CDR2 sequences are SGHRS and YFSETQ. The CDR3 is 15 amino acids. The CDR3, as DNA: TGCGCCAGCAGCTTCCAGGACAGGAGGAACACTGAAGCTTTCTTT. Translated: CASSFQDRRNTEAFF.

This clone was observed a single time. The DNA of the CDR3 is TGTGCCACCCGGACTAGCGGGGGGCAACCGCAGTATTTT. Translation: CATRTSGGQPQYF. J is TRBJ2-3 and V is TRBV10-3; 14 nucleotides line up with TRBD2. CDR1 and CDR2 (germline): ENHRY, SYGVKD. The CDR3 extends over 13 amino acids. V trimming: 10 bases; J trimming: 10 bases; junction bases outside the gene matches: 7.

This chain joins TRBV4-1 and TRBJ2-7, with D tentatively TRBD1 (6 bases). Trimming pared 5 bases from V and 3 bases from J, leaving 11 bases between. The CDR3 is made up of 13 amino acids. The germline V gene encodes CDR1 MGHRA and CDR2 YSYEKL. CDR3 DNA: TGCGCCAGCAGCTCGGACAGTTACTACGAGCAGTACTTC. It encodes CASSSDSYYEQYF.

V gene TRBV5-1 combines with J gene TRBJ2-3; a possible D gene is TRBD2 (6 bases). V shed 2 bases and J shed 3 bases, with 10 bases lying between them. The CDR3 has 14 amino acids. Germline lookup yields CDR1 SGHRS and CDR2 YFSETQ. CDR3 in DNA: TGCGCCAGCAGCTTCCAGGGAGGTACAGATACGCAGTATTTT. Amino acids: CASSFQGGTDTQYF.

This chain uses TRBV19 with TRBJ2-1, with 15 positions matching TRBD2. The germline V gene encodes CDR1 LNHDA and CDR2 SQIVND (reference sequence). J gave up 2 bases and V 5 bases, and 4 bases lay outside the gene matches. This CDR3 comprises 17 residues. CDR3 sequence: CASSSGLAGGTYNEQFF. The CDR3 bases are TGTGCCAGTAGTTCCGGACTAGCGGGGGGGACCTACAATGAGCAGTTCTTC. Full variable domain (outside the CDR3, taken from reference TRBV19 and TRBJ2-1): DGGITQSPKYLFRKEGQNVTLSCEQNLNHDAMYWYRQDPGQGLRLIYYSQIVNDFQKGDIAEGYSVSREKKESFPLTVTSAQKNPTAFYLCASSSGLAGGTYNEQFFGPGTRLTVL.

V and J are TRBV11-2 and TRBJ1-2, with D maybe TRBD1 (6 bases). The germline V and J ends were trimmed by 5 bases and 3 bases, with 13 bases remaining between them. Germline CDR1 SGHAT, CDR2 FQNNGV. The CDR3 extends over 14 amino acids. The CDR3 is CASSRSGADYGYTF. For the CDR3, the DNA is TGTGCCAGCAGCCGGTCAGGGGCAGACTATGGCTACACCTTC. Drawing the rest from reference TRBV11-2 and TRBJ1-2, the complete variable domain is EAGVAQSPRYKIIEKRQSVAFWCNPISGHATLYWYQQILGQGPKLLIQFQNNGVVDDSQLPKDRFSAERLKGVDSTLKIQPAKLEDSAVYLCASSRSGADYGYTFGSGTRLTVV.

V gene TRBV27 combines with J gene TRBJ1-1; D unresolved. This CDR3 is 15 amino acids long. Germline V gene data show CDR1 as MNHEY and CDR2 as SMNVEV (reference sequence). V lost 0 bases, J lost 7 bases, and 15 bases lay in between. This CDR3 reads CASSLSKSLAVEAFF. CDR3 bases: TGTGCCAGCAGTTTATCGAAATCCCTGGCAGTTGAAGCTTTCTTT.

The chain is built from TRBV5-4 and TRBJ2-3; 9 bases map to TRBD2. This CDR3 has 16 amino acids. CDR1 is SGHNT, CDR2 YYREEE, per germline (reference sequence). Trimming removed 4 bases from V and 4 bases from J; junction bases left unmatched: 10. CDR3 residues: CASSQWRGGLSDTQYF. CDR3 coding DNA: TGTGCCAGCAGCCAGTGGCGGGGGGGCTTATCAGATACGCAGTATTTT.

This chain joins TRBV14 and TRBJ2-3; the D gene is possibly TRBD2 (6 bases). Trimming pared 4 bases from V and 0 bases from J, leaving 11 bases between. The CDR3 consists of 15 residues. Germline lookup yields CDR1 SGHDN and CDR2 FVKESK. CDR3 region: CASSPGEFSTDTQYF. The CDR3 bases are TGTGCCAGCAGCCCGGGGGAGTTTAGCACAGATACGCAGTATTTT. Variable domain in full (rest from reference TRBV14 and TRBJ2-3): EAGVTQFPSHSVIEKGQTVTLRCDPISGHDNLYWYRRVMGKEIKFLLHFVKESKQDESGMPNNRFLAERTGGTYSTLKVQPAELEDSGVYFCASSPGEFSTDTQYFGPGTRLTVL.

This chain connects TRBV6-5 to TRBJ1-4; a possible D gene is TRBD1 (5 bases). V lost 6 bases to trimming and J lost 5 bases, with 10 bases between them. Germline values: CDR1 MNHEY, CDR2 SVGAGI. This CDR3 has 13 amino acids. CDR3 loop: CASSDGGNEKLFF. CDR3 DNA sequence: TGTGCCAGCAGCGACGGGGGGAATGAAAAACTGTTTTTT.

Details on this clone: The junction differs from germline at one of its ends, possibly a read error. This chain joins TRBV18 and TRBJ2-1; TRBD2 might be the D (6 bases). Germline CDR1 KGHSH, CDR2 LQKENI. The CDR3 extends over 13 amino acids. DNA of the CDR3: TGTGCCAGCTCACCATCCTGGGGGGATGAGCAGCTCTTC. Its translation is CASSPSWGDEQLF.

This chain uses TRBV7-8 with TRBJ2-7; tentatively, D is TRBD2 (5 bases). The CDR3 sequence is 15 residues long. V lost 5 bases to trimming and J lost 7 bases, with 21 bases between them. In germline, CDR1 is SGHVS, CDR2 FQNEAQ. CDR3 amino acids: CASSLPPGLSLEQYF. For the CDR3, the DNA is TGTGCCAGCAGCCTACCGCCCGGACTTTCTTTGGAGCAGTACTTC.